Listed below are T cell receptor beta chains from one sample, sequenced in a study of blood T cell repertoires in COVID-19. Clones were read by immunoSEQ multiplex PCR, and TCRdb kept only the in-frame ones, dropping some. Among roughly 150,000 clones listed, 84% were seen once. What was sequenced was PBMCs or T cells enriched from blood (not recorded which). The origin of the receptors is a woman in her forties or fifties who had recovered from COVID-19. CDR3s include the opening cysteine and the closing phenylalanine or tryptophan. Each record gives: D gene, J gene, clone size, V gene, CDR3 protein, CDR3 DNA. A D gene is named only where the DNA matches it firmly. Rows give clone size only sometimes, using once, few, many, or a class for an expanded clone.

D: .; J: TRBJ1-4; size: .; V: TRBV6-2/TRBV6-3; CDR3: CASSYSILPGLREKLFF; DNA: TGTGCCAGCAGTTACTCGATTCTGCCTGGACTTAGAGAAAAACTGTTTTTT
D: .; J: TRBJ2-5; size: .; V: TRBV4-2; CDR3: CASSQEAQTGRAAQYF; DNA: TGTGCCAGCAGCCAAGAGGCACAGACCGGCAGGGCGGCCCAGTACTTC
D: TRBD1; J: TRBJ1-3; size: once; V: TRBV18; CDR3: CASSPGQGTSGNTIYF; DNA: TGTGCCAGCTCACCCGGACAGGGGACCTCTGGAAACACCATATATTTT
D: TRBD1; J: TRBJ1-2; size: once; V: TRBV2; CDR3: CASSVEGQRTYGYTF; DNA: TGTGCCAGCAGTGTGGAGGGACAGCGCACCTATGGCTACACCTTC
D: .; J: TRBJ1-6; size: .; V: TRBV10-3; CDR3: CAIGRDNSPLHF; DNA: TGTGCCATCGGCCGGGATAATTCACCCCTCCACTTT
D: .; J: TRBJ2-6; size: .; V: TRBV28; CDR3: CASSPGHYSGANVLTF; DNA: TGTGCCAGCAGCCCGGGACACTACTCTGGGGCCAACGTCCTGACTTTC
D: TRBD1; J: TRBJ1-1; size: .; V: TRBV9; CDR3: CASSVGGQGRTEAFF; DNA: TGTGCCAGCAGCGTAGGTGGACAGGGAAGGACTGAAGCTTTCTTT
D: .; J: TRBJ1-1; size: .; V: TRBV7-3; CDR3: CASSFWQGDTEAFF; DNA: TGTGCCAGCAGCTTTTGGCAGGGTGACACTGAAGCTTTCTTT
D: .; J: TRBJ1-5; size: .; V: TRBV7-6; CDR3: CASSLGHSNQPQHF; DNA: TGTGCCAGCAGCTTGGGACACAGCAATCAGCCCCAGCATTTT
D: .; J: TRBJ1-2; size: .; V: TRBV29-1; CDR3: CSVDIGGSSMNYGYTF; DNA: TGCAGCGTTGATATAGGCGGGAGCTCTATGAACTATGGCTACACCTTC
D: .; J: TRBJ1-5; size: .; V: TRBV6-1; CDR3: CASSEPGYQPQHF; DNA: TGTGCCAGCAGTGAACCGGGATATCAGCCCCAGCATTTT
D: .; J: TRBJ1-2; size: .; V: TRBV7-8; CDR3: CASTGGILRGYGYTF; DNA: TGTGCCAGCACCGGAGGGATACTCCGCGGCTATGGCTACACCTTC
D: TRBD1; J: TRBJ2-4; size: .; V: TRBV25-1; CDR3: CASSEWGQGAYIQYF; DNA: TGTGCCAGCAGTGAATGGGGACAGGGGGCCTACATTCAGTACTTC
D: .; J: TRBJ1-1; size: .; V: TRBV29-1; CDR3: CSVVPGSEAFF; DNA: TGCAGCGTGGTACCGGGGTCCGAAGCTTTCTTT
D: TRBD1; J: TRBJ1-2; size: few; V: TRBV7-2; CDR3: CASSPDRGYNYGYTF; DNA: TGTGCCAGCAGCCCAGACAGGGGGTATAACTATGGCTACACCTTC
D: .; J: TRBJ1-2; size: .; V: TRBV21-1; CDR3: CASSKVQQGAYGYTF; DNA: TGTGCCAGCAGCAAGGTCCAACAGGGGGCTTATGGCTACACCTTC
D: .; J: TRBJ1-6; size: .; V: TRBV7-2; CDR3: CASSLGWQTGSPLHF; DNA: TGTGCCAGCAGCTTGGGATGGCAAACGGGATCACCCCTCCACTTT
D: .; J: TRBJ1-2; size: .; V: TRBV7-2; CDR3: CASSPRQGADGYTF; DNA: TGTGCCAGCAGCCCTAGGCAGGGCGCGGATGGCTACACCTTC
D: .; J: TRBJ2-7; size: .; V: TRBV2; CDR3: CASSPTYEQYF; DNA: TGTGCCAGCAGCCCCACCTACGAGCAGTACTTC
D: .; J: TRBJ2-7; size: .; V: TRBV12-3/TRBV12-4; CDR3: CASSFGRSYEQYF; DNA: TGTGCCAGCAGTTTTGGGCGTTCCTACGAGCAGTACTTC
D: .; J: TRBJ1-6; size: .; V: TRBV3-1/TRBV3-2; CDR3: CASSQELSSNSPLHF; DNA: TGTGCCAGCAGCCAAGAGCTGTCTAGCAATTCACCCCTCCACTTT
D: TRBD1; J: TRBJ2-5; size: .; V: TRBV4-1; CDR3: CASSPSGTVSETQYF; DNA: TGCGCCAGCAGCCCCTCCGGGACAGTTTCAGAGACCCAGTACTTC
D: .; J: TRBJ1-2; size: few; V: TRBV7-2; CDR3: CASNLRPGGGGYTF; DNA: TGTGCCAGCAACCTCCGGCCGGGGGGAGGCGGCTACACCTTC
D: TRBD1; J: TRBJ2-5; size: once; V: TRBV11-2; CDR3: CASSTSGGRETQYF; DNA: TGTGCCAGCAGCACCTCAGGGGGTCGAGAGACCCAGTACTTC
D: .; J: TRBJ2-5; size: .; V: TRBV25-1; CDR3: CASGYLGNPGGETQYF; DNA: TGTGCCAGCGGCTACCTAGGGAACCCCGGAGGGGAGACCCAGTACTTC
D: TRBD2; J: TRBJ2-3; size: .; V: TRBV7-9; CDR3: CASSFIAGVTDTQYF; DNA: TGTGCCAGCAGCTTCATAGCGGGGGTCACAGATACGCAGTATTTT
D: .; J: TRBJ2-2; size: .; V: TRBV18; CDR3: CASSPGQTISGELFF; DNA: TGTGCCAGCTCACCGGGCCAGACTATTTCCGGGGAGCTGTTTTTT
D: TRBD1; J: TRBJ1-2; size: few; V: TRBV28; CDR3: CASSTQGINYGYTF; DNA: TGTGCCAGCAGCACACAGGGGATAAACTATGGCTACACCTTC
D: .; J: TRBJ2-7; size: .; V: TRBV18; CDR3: CASSPGPRSEQYF; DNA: TGTGCCAGCTCACCGGGGCCTAGGAGCGAGCAGTACTTC
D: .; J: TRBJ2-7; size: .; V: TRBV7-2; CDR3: CASSLEMSSYEQYF; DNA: TGTGCCAGCAGCTTAGAAATGAGCTCCTACGAGCAGTACTTC
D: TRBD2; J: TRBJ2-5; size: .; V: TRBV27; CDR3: CASSPPGLGQETQYF; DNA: TGTGCCAGCAGTCCTCCGGGACTAGGCCAAGAGACCCAGTACTTC
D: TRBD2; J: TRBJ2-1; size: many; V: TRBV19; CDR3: CASSFRLASTYNEQFF; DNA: TGTGCCAGTAGTTTCAGACTAGCGTCGACCTACAATGAGCAGTTCTTC
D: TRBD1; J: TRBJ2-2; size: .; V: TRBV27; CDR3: CASSWDRRHTGELFF; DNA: TGTGCCAGCAGTTGGGACAGGAGACACACCGGGGAGCTGTTTTTT
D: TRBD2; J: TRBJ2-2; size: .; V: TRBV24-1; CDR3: CATSDPREANTGELFF; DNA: TGTGCCACCAGTGACCCGCGGGAGGCGAACACCGGGGAGCTGTTTTTT
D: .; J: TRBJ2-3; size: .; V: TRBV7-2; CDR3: CASSPRVGGRPDTQYF; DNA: TGTGCCAGCAGCCCCCGGGTGGGTGGGAGGCCGGATACGCAGTATTTT
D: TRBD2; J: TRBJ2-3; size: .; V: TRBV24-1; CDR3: CATSDHKTGLGSDTQYF; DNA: TGTGCCACCAGTGACCACAAAACGGGACTAGGGTCAGATACGCAGTATTTT
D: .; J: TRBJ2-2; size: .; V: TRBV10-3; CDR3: CAISESSTGELFF; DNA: TGTGCCATCAGTGAATCTAGCACCGGGGAGCTGTTTTTT
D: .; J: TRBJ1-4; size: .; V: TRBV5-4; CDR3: CASSLRLGQSNEKLFF; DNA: TGTGCCAGCAGCTTGAGGCTAGGACAGAGTAATGAAAAACTGTTTTTT
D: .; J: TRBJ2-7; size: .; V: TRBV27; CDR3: CASSFLLATPYEQYF; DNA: TGTGCCAGCAGTTTCCTTTTGGCCACCCCCTACGAGCAGTACTTC
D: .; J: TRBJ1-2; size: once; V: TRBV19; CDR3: CASRTTGTLGGYTF; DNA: TGTGCCAGTAGGACGACAGGCACCCTGGGGGGCTACACCTTC